The clone carrying this T cell receptor beta chain was seen many times. This record belongs to a study of T cells in Graves' hyperthyroidism and ophthalmopathy. Absent ophthalmopathy progression within 18 months defined stable Graves' hyperthyroidism. V shed 0 bases, J shed 3 bases, and the junction held 12 bases outside the gene matches. The germline CDR1 and CDR2 sequences are LGHDT and YNNKEL (reference sequence). The CDR3 loop spans 18 amino acids. Amplification of TCR beta CDR3 regions was performed using RNA transcripts as template. The TCR CDR3 was amplified in a first-round RT-PCR using the HTBI primer set. TCRdb passed the multiplex PCR reads through MiXCR, listing each CDR3 protein once. Of around 500,000 distinct CDR3 sequences in the sample, 11% to 15% were seen once.

This chain links TRBV3-1 with TRBJ2-7, with 9 bases that match TRBD2. The material sequenced was blood. This TCR derives from a woman aged 40 to 49 with Graves' hyperthyroidism. The CDR3 loop reads CASSQDVAGVKGRYEQYF. The CDR3 DNA is TGTGCCAGCAGCCAAGACGTAGCGGGAGTTAAGGGGCGCTACGAGCAGTACTTC.